Each of the 23 T cell receptor beta chains below was sequenced from the same sample in a study of cytomegalovirus exposure and HLA in healthy donors. 60 Vbeta and 13 Jbeta primers were used in PCR. TCRdb keeps only in-frame clones here, not all; method: immunoSEQ multiplex PCR. The table for this sample gives 130,000 to 150,000 clones. Sequencing input: PBMCs. The receptors come from a male donor in good health and CMV-seronegative.

CDR3 coding DNA: TGTGCCAGTAGTATATCCCCGGGACAGGCGAGAGGAAGCAATCAGCCCCAGCATTTT. Encoded protein: CASSISPGQARGSNQPQHF. The chain carries TRBV19 and TRBJ1-5; the match to TRBD1 covers 8 bases. Germline loops: CDR1 LNHDA, CDR2 SQIVND (reference sequence). CDR3 length: 19 residues. The V segment lost 2 bases and the J segment 1 base; nucleotides outside the gene matches: 13.

V usage is TRBV6-5 and J usage is TRBJ1-1; 8 nucleotides line up with TRBD1. V lost 5 bases and J lost 6; bases outside the gene matches: 8. The CDR3 sequence is 14 residues long. The germline gives CDR1 MNHEY, CDR2 SVGAGI. The CDR3 here is CASSLGQGVSEAFF. The DNA for the CDR3 is TGTGCCAGCAGTCTCGGACAGGGAGTCTCTGAAGCTTTCTTT.

The chain recombines TRBV15 with TRBJ1-6; no reliable D call. The CDR3 spans 16 residues. Germline assignment: CDR1 LNHNV and CDR2 YYDKDF (reference sequence). Trimming removed 4 bases from V and 5 bases from J, with 15 bases in between. DNA for the CDR3: TGTGCCACCAGCAACTCGGCGGGCGGGAATAATTCACCCCTCCACTTT. Translated: CATSNSAGGNNSPLHF.

V is TRBV15 and J is TRBJ1-1; the D is unclear. The CDR3 is made up of 13 amino acids. V lost 3 bases, J lost 1 base, and 6 bases lay in between. In germline, CDR1 is LNHNV, CDR2 YYDKDF (reference sequence). CDR3 sequence: CATSSPSNTEAFF. For the CDR3, the DNA is TGTGCCACCAGCAGCCCTTCGAACACTGAAGCTTTCTTT.

The J gene is TRBJ2-3, the V gene TRBV5-6; the D is unclear. CDR1 and CDR2 from the germline V gene are SGHDT and YYEEEE. V was shortened by 7 bases and J by 4 bases, with 7 bases between the two germline ends. This CDR3 comprises 11 residues. This chain's CDR3 is CASARSDTQYF. As DNA, the CDR3 is TGTGCCAGCGCTAGGTCAGATACGCAGTATTTT.

The rearrangement links TRBV7-2 to TRBJ2-7; 7 positions agree with TRBD1. CDR3 length: 18 amino acids. Germline V lookup: CDR1 SGHTA, CDR2 FQGNSA. The ends lost 5 bases at V and 0 bases at J; junction bases unmatched: 16. The CDR3 region is CASSPNQRDRAFSYEQYF. CDR3 nucleotide sequence: TGTGCCAGCAGCCCAAATCAAAGAGACAGGGCGTTCTCCTACGAGCAGTACTTC.

This chain links TRBV5-1 with TRBJ2-1, with D possibly TRBD2 on 6 matching bases. The CDR3 is 15 amino acids. V was shortened by 0 bases and J by 3 bases, with 10 bases between the two germline ends. CDR1 SGHRS and CDR2 YFSETQ come from the germline V gene. CDR3 nucleotide sequence: TGCGCCAGCAGCTTGGGGGGGGAGTACTACAATGAGCAGTTCTTC. It specifies CASSLGGEYYNEQFF.

The chain carries TRBV19 and TRBJ1-2, with D unclear. The CDR3 runs 14 residues. Trimming shortened V by 1 base and J by 4 bases, and 10 bases separated the two germline ends. Germline-derived CDR1 and CDR2 are LNHDA and SQIVND (reference sequence). CDR3 coding DNA: TGTGCCAGTAGTATAGTCTCCCCTACCTATGGCTACACCTTC. Its protein product is CASSIVSPTYGYTF.

The CDR3 protein is CASSAGVRAYEQYF. The CDR3, as DNA: TGTGCCAGCAGCGCCGGTGTACGAGCCTACGAGCAGTACTTC. The V gene is TRBV7-6, the J gene TRBJ2-7; D is undetermined. CDR1 is SGHVS, CDR2 FNYEAQ, per germline. This CDR3 has 14 amino acids. Trimming removed 5 bases from V and 2 bases from J, with 13 bases in between. The whole variable domain, filled in from reference TRBV7-6 and TRBJ2-7, reads GAGVSQSPRYKVTKRGQDVALRCDPISGHVSLYWYRQALGQGPEFLTYFNYEAQQDKSGLPNDRFSAERPEGSISTLTIQRTEQRDSAMYRCASSAGVRAYEQYFGPGTRLTVT.

This sequence joins TRBV29-1 and TRBJ1-1; TRBD1 might be the D (5 bases). V lost 3 bases and J 4 bases, leaving 18 bases between the germline ends. The CDR3 spans 15 residues. Germline V gene sequence: CDR1 SQVTM, CDR2 ANQGSEA. CDR3 bases: TGCAGCGTTGAGAAACGACGTGGGGGAGGCACTGAAGCTTTCTTT. As protein: CSVEKRRGGGTEAFF.

The CDR3 region is CASSVSTNEKLFF. The DNA for the CDR3 is TGTGCCAGCTCAGTGTCCACTAATGAAAAACTGTTTTTT. This chain connects TRBV19 to TRBJ1-4; D unresolved. The CDR3 is made up of 13 amino acids. The germline CDR1 and CDR2 sequences are LNHDA and SQIVND (reference sequence). V gave up 9 bases and J gave up 2 bases, with 10 bases separating them.

The CDR3 region is CASSMPGVTEAFF. Here the CDR3 DNA reads TGTGCCAGTAGTATGCCAGGGGTGACTGAAGCTTTCTTT. The chain has TRBV19 and TRBJ1-1; D possibly corresponds to TRBD1 (6 bases). Germline V gives CDR1 LNHDA, CDR2 SQIVND (reference sequence). CDR3 length: 13 amino acids. V was clipped by 3 bases and J by 5 bases, with 10 bases between them. Combining the CDR3 with reference TRBV19 and TRBJ1-1 gives the whole variable domain DGGITQSPKYLFRKEGQNVTLSCEQNLNHDAMYWYRQDPGQGLRLIYYSQIVNDFQKGDIAEGYSVSREKKESFPLTVTSAQKNPTAFYLCASSMPGVTEAFFGQGTRLTVV.

V gene TRBV11-2 combines with J gene TRBJ2-7, with 10 nucleotides matching TRBD2. Germline CDR1 and CDR2: SGHAT and FQNNGV. After removal of 4 bases from V and 3 bases from J, the junction contained 12 bases not matched to a gene. The CDR3 consists of 17 residues. The CDR3 bases are TGTGCCAGCAGCTCCCGGACAGCGGGAGGGAAATTCTACGAGCAGTACTTC. As protein: CASSSRTAGGKFYEQYF.

The gene calls are TRBV30 and TRBJ1-1; 7 bases map to TRBD1. J gave up 3 bases and V 3 bases, and 4 bases lay outside the gene matches. Germline loops: CDR1 GTSNPN, CDR2 SVGIG (reference sequence). The CDR3 loop spans 13 amino acids. As DNA, the CDR3 is TGTGCCTGGAGCCAGACAGGGTACACTGAAGCTTTCTTT. Translated: CAWSQTGYTEAFF.

The chain uses TRBV27 and TRBJ2-1; D not resolved. Germline CDR1 MNHEY, CDR2 SMNVEV (reference sequence). The CDR3 has 13 amino acids. Trimming left V 5 bases short and J 8 bases short, with 13 bases between. The CDR3: CASSPPPGYEQFF. CDR3 coding DNA: TGTGCCAGCAGTCCACCCCCAGGCTATGAGCAGTTCTTC.

This sequence joins TRBV18 and TRBJ1-2; D may be TRBD1 (5 bases). The CDR3 extends over 13 amino acids. CDR1 and CDR2 from the germline V gene are KGHSH and LQKENI. Trimming stripped 6 bases from V and 5 bases from J, with 13 bases between. Here the CDR3 reads CASSRDFEYGYTF. The CDR3 DNA reads TGTGCCAGCTCGCGGGACTTTGAGTATGGCTACACCTTC. Full variable domain (rest looked up from reference TRBV18 and TRBJ1-2): NAGVMQNPRHLVRRRGQEARLRCSPMKGHSHVYWYRQLPEEGLKFMVYLQKENIIDESGMPKERFSAEFPKEGPSILRIQQVVRGDSAAYFCASSRDFEYGYTFGSGTRLTVV.

V gene TRBV6-1 combines with J gene TRBJ1-5; maybe TRBD1 (5 bases). Trimming cost V 2 bases and J 0 bases, with 11 bases left between them. Germline assignment: CDR1 MNHNS and CDR2 SASEGT. This CDR3 comprises 16 residues. CDR3 loop: CASSERRGNSNQPQHF. In DNA form, the CDR3 reads TGTGCCAGCAGTGAAAGGAGGGGTAATAGCAATCAGCCCCAGCATTTT.

V is TRBV9 and J is TRBJ2-5; a weak D match, TRBD2 (6 bases). Trimming took 0 bases from V and 0 from J, leaving 6 bases between them. The CDR3 is 14 amino acids. The germline V gene encodes CDR1 SGDLS and CDR2 YYNGEE. The CDR3 reads CASSVGGDQETQYF. The CDR3 coding sequence is TGTGCCAGCAGCGTAGGGGGGGACCAAGAGACCCAGTACTTC. Full variable domain (missing parts from reference TRBV9 and TRBJ2-5): DSGVTQTPKHLITATGQRVTLRCSPRSGDLSVYWYQQSLDQGLQFLIQYYNGEERAKGNILERFSAQQFPDLHSELNLSSLELGDSALYFCASSVGGDQETQYFGPGTRLLVL.

Regarding this clone: The identical CDR3 is also encoded by other nucleotide sequences in the sample. The chain links TRBV18 to TRBJ1-1; D is possibly TRBD1 (5 bases). Trimming cost V 5 bases and J 1 base, with 8 bases left between them. The CDR3 has 13 amino acids. Germline CDR1 KGHSH, CDR2 LQKENI. CDR3 in amino acids: CASSLGQNTEAFF. The CDR3 DNA reads TGTGCCAGCTCATTAGGACAGAACACTGAAGCTTTCTTT.

V is TRBV29-1 and J is TRBJ1-1; TRBD1 aligns across 7 bases. The junction had 2 bases not matched to a gene; V was cut back by 6 bases and J by 1 base. This CDR3 contains 12 residues. In germline, CDR1 is SQVTM, CDR2 ANQGSEA. Here the CDR3 reads CSVGTANTEAFF. The CDR3 DNA follows: TGCAGCGTCGGGACAGCGAACACTGAAGCTTTCTTT.

The chain links TRBV7-8 to TRBJ2-7; 7 positions agree with TRBD1. V was pared by 5 bases and J by 3 bases, with 10 bases of the junction left unmatched. The CDR3 runs to 15 residues. CDR1 SGHVS and CDR2 FQNEAQ come from the germline V gene. Here the CDR3 DNA reads TGTGCCAGCAGCGGAACCGGGACAGCCCACTACGAGCAGTACTTC. It translates to CASSGTGTAHYEQYF.

Details on this clone: Other DNA sequences in this sample translate to the same CDR3. The DNA for the CDR3 is TGTGCCAGTAGTATTGGAGGTTACGAGCAGTACTTC. It translates to CASSIGGYEQYF. The V gene is TRBV19, the J gene TRBJ2-7, with a tentative D call TRBD2 (5 bases). CDR1 is LNHDA, CDR2 SQIVND, per germline (reference sequence). V gave up 3 bases and J gave up 4 bases, with 7 bases separating them. The CDR3 totals 12 residues.

This rearrangement joins TRBV4-3 to TRBJ2-1; a weak D match, TRBD1 (6 bases). The V gene's germline CDR1 is LGHNA and CDR2 YSLEER. There are 14 residues in the CDR3. The ends were cut back, 3 bases at V and 7 bases at J, with 13 bases in the middle. The CDR3 spells CASSHGQFTNEQFF. The DNA of the CDR3 is TGCGCCAGCAGCCACGGACAGTTTACAAATGAGCAGTTCTTC.